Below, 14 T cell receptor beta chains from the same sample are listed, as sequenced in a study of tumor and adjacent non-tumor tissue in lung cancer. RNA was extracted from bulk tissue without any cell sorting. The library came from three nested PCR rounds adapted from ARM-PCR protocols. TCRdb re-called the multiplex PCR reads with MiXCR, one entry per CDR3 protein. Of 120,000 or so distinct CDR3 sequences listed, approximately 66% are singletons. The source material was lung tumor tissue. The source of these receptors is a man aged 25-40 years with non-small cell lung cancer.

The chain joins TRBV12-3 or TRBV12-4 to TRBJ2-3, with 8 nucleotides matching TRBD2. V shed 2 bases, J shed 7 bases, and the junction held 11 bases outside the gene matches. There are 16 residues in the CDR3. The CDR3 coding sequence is TGTGCCAGCAGTTTACAACTAGCGGAGGTGGCAAATACGCAGTATTTT. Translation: CASSLQLAEVANTQYF.

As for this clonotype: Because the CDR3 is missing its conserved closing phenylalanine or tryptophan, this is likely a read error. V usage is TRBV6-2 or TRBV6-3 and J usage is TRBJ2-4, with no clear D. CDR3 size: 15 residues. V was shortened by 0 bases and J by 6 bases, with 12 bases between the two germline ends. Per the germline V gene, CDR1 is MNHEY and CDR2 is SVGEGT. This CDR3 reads CASSYSAEKRNIQYL. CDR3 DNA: TGTGCCAGCAGTTACTCAGCAGAGAAGAGAAACATTCAGTACTTA.

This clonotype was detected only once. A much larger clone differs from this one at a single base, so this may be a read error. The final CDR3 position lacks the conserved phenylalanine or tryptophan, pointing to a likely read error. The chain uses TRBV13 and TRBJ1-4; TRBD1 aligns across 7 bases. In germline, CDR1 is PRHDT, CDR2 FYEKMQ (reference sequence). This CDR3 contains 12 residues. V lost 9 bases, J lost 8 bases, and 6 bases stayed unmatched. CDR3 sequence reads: CASRQGGEKLFL. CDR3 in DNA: TGTGCCAGTCGACAGGGCGGGGAAAAACTGTTTTTA.

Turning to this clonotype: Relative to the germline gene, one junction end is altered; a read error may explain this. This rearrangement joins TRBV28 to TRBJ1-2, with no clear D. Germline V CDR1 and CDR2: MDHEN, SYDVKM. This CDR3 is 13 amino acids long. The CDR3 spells CASSPGRAYGYTF. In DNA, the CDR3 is TGTGCTAGCAGCCCCGGGAGAGCCTATGGCTACACCTTC.

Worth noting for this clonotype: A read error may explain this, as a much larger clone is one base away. The CDR3 loop is CASSWTCALGTGELFF. The CDR3 nucleotides are TGTGCCAGCAGTTGGACTTGCGCACTAGGCACCGGGGAGCTGTTTTTT. V and J are TRBV12-3 or TRBV12-4 and TRBJ2-2, with D maybe TRBD2 (5 bases). This CDR3 has 16 residues. V gave up 4 bases and J gave up 4 bases, with 16 bases separating them.

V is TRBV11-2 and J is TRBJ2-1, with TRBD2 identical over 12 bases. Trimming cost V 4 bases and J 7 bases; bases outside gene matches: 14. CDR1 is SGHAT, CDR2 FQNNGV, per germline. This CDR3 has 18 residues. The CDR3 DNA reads TGTGCCAGCAGCTCCAGACTAGCGGGAGCATTGGTGCGGAATGAGCAGTTCTTC. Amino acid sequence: CASSSRLAGALVRNEQFF.

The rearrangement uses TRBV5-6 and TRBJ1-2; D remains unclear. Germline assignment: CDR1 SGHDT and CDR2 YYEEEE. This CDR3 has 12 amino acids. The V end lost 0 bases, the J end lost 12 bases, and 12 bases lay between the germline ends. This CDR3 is CASSLVFAGHTF. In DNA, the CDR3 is TGTGCCAGCAGCTTGGTCTTCGCCGGCCACACCTTC.

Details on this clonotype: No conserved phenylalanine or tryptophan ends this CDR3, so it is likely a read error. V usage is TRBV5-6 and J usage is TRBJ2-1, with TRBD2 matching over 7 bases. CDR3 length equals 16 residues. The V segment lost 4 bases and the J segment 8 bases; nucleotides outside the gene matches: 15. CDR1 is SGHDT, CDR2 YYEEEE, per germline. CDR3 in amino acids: CASSGFWEGGTDEQFL. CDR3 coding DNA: TGTGCCAGCAGCGGATTTTGGGAGGGAGGTACGGATGAGCAGTTCCTC.

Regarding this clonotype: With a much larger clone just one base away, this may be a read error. The CDR3 nucleotides are TGTGCCATCAGTGAGAGTCAAAATGAAAAACTGTTTTTT. Encoded protein: CAISESQNEKLFF. The chain carries TRBV10-3 and TRBJ1-4; the D is unclear. V was shortened by 2 bases and J by 5 bases, with 6 bases between the two germline ends. Germline CDR1 reads ENHRY; CDR2 reads SYGVKD. The CDR3 contains 13 residues.

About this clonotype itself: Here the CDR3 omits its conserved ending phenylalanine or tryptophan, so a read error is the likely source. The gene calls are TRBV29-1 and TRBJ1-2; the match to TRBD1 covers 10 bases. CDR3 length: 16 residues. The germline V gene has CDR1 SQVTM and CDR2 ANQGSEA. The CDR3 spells CGVTPFIGTGVYGYTS. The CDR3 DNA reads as TGCGGCGTTACCCCTTTTATTGGGACAGGGGTCTATGGCTACACCTCC.

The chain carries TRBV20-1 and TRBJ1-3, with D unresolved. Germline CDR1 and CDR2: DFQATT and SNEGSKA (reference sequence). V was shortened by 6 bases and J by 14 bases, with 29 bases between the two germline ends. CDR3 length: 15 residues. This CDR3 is CSAIDPWETGNMVYF. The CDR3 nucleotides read TGCAGTGCCATCGACCCTTGGGAGACTGGAAACATGGTATATTTT.

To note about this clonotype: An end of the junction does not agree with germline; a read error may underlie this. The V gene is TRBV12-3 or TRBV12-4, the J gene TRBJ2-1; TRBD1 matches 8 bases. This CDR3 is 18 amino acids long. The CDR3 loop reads CANSPTRGRGRGYNEQFF. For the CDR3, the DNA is TGTGCCAACAGTCCCACCCGGGGCAGGGGGCGCGGGTACAATGAGCAGTTCTTC.

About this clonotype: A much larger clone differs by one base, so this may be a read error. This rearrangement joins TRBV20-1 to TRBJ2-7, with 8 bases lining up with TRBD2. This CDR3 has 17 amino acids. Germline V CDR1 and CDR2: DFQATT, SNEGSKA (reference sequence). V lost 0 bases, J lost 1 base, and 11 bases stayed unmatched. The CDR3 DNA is TGCAGTGCTAGAGATACCCGGGGGGGCCATGAGTCCTACGAGCAGTACTTC. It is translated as CSARDTRGGHESYEQYF.

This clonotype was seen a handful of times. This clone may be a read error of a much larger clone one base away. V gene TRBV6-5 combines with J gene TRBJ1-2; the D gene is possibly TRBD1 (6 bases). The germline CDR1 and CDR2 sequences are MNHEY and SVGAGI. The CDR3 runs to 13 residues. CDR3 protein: CVSSSQGNYGYTF. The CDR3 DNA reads TGTGTCAGCAGCTCACAGGGAAACTATGGCTACACCTTC.